This T cell receptor beta chain was captured by sequencing in a study of control samples from healthy donors and cancer patients (dated by TCRdb to 2020 to 2021). Worth noting for this clone: Its cognate antigen has yet to be identified. It has no much larger one-base neighbor in the sample; base qualities were not kept.

The library was made by the immunoSEQ multiplex PCR assay. TCRdb mirrors the immuneACCESS table, restricted to in-frame sequences. Some clones are absent from its copies; in checked studies, under half trace to an unresolved V gene, and the reason for the others is unknown. Across this sample there are about 85,000 clones, with roughly 89% seen only once. The ten largest clones capture roughly 7.2% of the sample. The specimen sequenced was blood. The receptor was isolated from a woman aged 60-75 years in good health.

The DNA sequence follows: TGTGCCAGCAGCCTAGGACAGTTTGCAACTAATGAAAAACTGTTTTTT. The resulting protein is CASSLGQFATNEKLFF. Rearrangement joined TRBV5-5 to TRBJ1-4; the best D guess is TRBD1, with 6 bases matching. From the cysteine through the phenylalanine, the CDR3 covers 16 amino acids. Only the CDR3 DNA is retained, 48 bases long and in frame from the first base. CDR1 and CDR2, per the germline V gene (reference sequence), are SGHKS and YYEKEE. Trimming costs V 4 bases and J 0 bases, and their ends lie 13 bases apart.